The T cell receptor beta chain described here comes from a study of T cells in Graves' hyperthyroidism and ophthalmopathy. The germline gives CDR1 LGHNA, CDR2 YSLEER. The CDR3 has 15 residues. V lost 1 base, J lost 1 base, and 10 bases lay in between. Researchers amplified the TCR beta CDR3 regions from RNA transcripts. Initially, a first-round RT-PCR of the TCR CDR3 employed the HTBI primer set. MiXCR was run by TCRdb on the multiplex PCR reads, yielding one entry per CDR3 protein. Here the sample spans some 570,000 distinct CDR3 sequences, 14% being singletons. This clonotype was observed many times. Its antigen is unknown. Ophthalmopathy patients had moderate-to-severe active disease, CAS ≥3, NOSPECS ≥4, and disease duration under 3 months. Uncontrolled infection, other autoimmune disease, pregnancy or lactation disqualified patients from enrolment. Study-level findings and limits: Most expanded thyroid clonotypes above 0.001 also appeared in blood.

This TCR was recovered from a woman aged 18 to 35 with Graves' ophthalmopathy. What was sequenced was blood. The genes are TRBV4-3 and TRBJ1-1; maybe TRBD1 (5 bases). The CDR3 DNA sequence: TGCGCCAGCAGCCAAGTAACGGGGCAGAACACTGAAGCTTTCTTT. Translating gives CASSQVTGQNTEAFF.